The source of this T cell receptor beta chain is a study of T cell changes during pregnancy in multiple sclerosis. V was pared by 3 bases and J by 2 bases, with 1 base of the junction left unmatched. The CDR3 consists of 14 residues. The V gene's germline CDR1 is LNHDA and CDR2 SQIVND (reference sequence). The method was immunoSEQ multiplex PCR; TCRdb's version includes in-frame clones alone and lacks a portion of them. The sample holds around 30,000 clones, approximately 94% seen once. This clonotype was sampled from a female donor with multiple sclerosis, enrolled in a pregnancy study. The rearrangement joins TRBV19 to TRBJ1-2; TRBD1 agrees at 9 bases. This material consisted of CD4+ T cells from peripheral blood mononuclear cells, taken after pregnancy. CDR3 in DNA: TGTGCCAGTAGTATGGGGACAGGGAACTATGGCTACACCTTC. As protein: CASSMGTGNYGYTF.